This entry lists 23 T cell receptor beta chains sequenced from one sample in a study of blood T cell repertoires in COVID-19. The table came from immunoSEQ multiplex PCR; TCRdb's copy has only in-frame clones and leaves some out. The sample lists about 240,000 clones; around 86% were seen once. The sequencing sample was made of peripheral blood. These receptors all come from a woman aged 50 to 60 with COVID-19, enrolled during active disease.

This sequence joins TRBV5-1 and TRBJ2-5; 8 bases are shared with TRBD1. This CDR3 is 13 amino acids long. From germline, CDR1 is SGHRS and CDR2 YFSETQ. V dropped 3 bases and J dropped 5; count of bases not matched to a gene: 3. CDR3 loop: CASSSRTGETQYF. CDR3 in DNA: TGCGCCAGCAGCTCCCGGACAGGGGAGACCCAGTACTTC.

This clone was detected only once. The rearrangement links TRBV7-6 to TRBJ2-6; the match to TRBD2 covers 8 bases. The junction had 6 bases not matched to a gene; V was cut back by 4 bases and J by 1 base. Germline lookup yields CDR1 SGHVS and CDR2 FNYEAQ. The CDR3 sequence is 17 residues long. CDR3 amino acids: CASSSPGTSSGANVLTF. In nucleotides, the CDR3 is TGTGCCAGCAGCTCCCCCGGGACTAGTTCTGGGGCCAACGTCCTGACTTTC.

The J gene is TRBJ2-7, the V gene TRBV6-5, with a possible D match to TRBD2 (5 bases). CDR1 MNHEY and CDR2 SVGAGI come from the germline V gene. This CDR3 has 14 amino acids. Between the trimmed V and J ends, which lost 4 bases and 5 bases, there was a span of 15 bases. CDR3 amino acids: CASSSQTVGDEQYF. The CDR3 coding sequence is TGTGCCAGCAGTTCCCAGACGGTCGGGGACGAGCAGTACTTC.

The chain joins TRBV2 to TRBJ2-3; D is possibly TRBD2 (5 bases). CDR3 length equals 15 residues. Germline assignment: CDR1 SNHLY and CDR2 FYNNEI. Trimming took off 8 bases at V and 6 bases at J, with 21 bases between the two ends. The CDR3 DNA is TGTGCCAGCTTGCCGGGAACTAGACTTAAGGATACGCAGTATTTT. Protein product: CASLPGTRLKDTQYF.

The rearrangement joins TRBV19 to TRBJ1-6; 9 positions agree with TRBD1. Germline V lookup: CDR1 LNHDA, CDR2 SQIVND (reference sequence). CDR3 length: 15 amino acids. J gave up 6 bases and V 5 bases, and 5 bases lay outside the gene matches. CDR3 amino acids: CASSGGQGTNSPLHF. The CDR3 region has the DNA TGTGCCAGTAGTGGGGGACAGGGTACTAATTCACCCCTCCACTTT. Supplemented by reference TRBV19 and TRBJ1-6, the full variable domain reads DGGITQSPKYLFRKEGQNVTLSCEQNLNHDAMYWYRQDPGQGLRLIYYSQIVNDFQKGDIAEGYSVSREKKESFPLTVTSAQKNPTAFYLCASSGGQGTNSPLHFGNGTRLTVT.

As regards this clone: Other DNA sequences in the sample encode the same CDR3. The CDR3 bases are TGTGCCAGCAGCTTGGACAGGGGGGGCACTGAAGCTTTCTTT. It specifies CASSLDRGGTEAFF. The rearrangement uses TRBV11-2 and TRBJ1-1; 10 bases agree with TRBD1. V shed 3 bases, J shed 4 bases, and the junction held 2 bases outside the gene matches. The length of the CDR3 is 14 residues. The germline V gene encodes CDR1 SGHAT and CDR2 FQNNGV.

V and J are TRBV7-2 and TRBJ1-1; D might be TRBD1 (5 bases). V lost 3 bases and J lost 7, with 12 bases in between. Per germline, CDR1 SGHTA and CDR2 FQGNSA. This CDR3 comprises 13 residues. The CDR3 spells CASSFARGNEAFF. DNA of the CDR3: TGTGCCAGCAGCTTCGCCCGGGGGAATGAAGCTTTCTTT.

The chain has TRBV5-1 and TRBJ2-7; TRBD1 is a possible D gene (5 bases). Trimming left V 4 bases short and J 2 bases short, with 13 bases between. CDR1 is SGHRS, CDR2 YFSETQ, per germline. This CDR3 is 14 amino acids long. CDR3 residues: CASSPGSGTYEQYF. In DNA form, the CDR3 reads TGCGCCAGCAGCCCAGGGTCTGGGACCTACGAGCAGTACTTC.

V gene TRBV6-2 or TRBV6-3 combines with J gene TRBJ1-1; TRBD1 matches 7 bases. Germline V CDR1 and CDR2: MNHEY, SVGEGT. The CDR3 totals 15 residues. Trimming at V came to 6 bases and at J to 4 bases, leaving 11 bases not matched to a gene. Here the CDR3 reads CASSQNQGGPTEAFF. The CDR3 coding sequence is TGTGCCAGCAGCCAGAACCAGGGGGGCCCCACTGAAGCTTTCTTT.

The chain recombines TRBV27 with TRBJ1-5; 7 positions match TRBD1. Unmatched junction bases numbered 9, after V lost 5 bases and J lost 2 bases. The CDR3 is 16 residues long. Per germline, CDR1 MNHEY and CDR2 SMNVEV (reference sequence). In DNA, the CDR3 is TGTGCCAGCAGTCCACAGGGGAGGCTCGGCAATCAGCCCCAGCATTTT. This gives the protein CASSPQGRLGNQPQHF.

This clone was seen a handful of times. In DNA form, the CDR3 reads TGTGCCAGCAGTTTCCTTAGAGCACCCCTCCACTTT. The encoded protein is CASSFLRAPLHF. The V call is TRBV27, the J call TRBJ1-6, with D hard to call. From germline, CDR1 is MNHEY and CDR2 SMNVEV (reference sequence). Trimming removed 3 bases at V and 11 bases at J, with 8 bases between. This CDR3 has 12 residues.

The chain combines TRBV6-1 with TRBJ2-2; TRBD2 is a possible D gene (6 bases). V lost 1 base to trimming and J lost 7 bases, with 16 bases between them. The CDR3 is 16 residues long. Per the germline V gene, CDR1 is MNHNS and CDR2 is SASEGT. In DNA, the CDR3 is TGTGCCAGCAGTGAAGTGGAGGGGAAGGTCCGCGGGGAGCTGTTTTTT. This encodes CASSEVEGKVRGELFF.

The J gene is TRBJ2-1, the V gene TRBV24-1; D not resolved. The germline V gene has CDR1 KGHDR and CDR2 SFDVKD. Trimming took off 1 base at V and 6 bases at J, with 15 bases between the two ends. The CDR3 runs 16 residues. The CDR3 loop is CATSDFGVGRGNEQFF. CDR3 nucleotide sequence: TGTGCCACCAGTGATTTCGGAGTAGGCAGAGGCAATGAGCAGTTCTTC.

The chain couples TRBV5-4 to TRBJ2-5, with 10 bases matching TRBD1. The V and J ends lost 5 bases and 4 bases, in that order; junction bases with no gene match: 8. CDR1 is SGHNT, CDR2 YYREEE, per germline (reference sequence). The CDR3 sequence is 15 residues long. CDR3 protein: CASSLTGGIGETQYF. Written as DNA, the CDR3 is TGTGCCAGCAGTCTGACAGGGGGCATTGGAGAGACCCAGTACTTC.

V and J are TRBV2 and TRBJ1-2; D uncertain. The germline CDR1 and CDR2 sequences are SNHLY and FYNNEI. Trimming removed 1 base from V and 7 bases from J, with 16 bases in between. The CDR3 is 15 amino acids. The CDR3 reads CASSEGRNSGLGYTF. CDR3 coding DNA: TGTGCCAGCAGTGAAGGACGCAACTCGGGTCTTGGCTACACCTTC.

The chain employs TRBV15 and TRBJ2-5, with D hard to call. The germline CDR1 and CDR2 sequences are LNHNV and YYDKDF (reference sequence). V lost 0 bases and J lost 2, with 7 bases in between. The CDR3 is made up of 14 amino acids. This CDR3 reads CATSRDAVQETQYF. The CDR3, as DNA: TGTGCCACCAGCAGAGACGCGGTTCAAGAGACCCAGTACTTC.

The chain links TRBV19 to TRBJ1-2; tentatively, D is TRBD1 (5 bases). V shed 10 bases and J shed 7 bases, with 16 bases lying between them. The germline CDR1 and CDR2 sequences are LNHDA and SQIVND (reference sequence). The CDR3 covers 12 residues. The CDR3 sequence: CATWGEESGYTF. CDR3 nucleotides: TGTGCCACTTGGGGCGAGGAGTCTGGCTACACCTTC.

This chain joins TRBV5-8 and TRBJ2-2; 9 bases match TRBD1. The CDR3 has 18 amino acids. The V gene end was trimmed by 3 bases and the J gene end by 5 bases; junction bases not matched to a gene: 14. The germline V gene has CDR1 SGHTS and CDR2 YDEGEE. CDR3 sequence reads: CASSWGPRTGESTGELFF. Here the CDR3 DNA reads TGTGCCAGCAGCTGGGGCCCCCGGACAGGGGAGAGTACCGGGGAGCTGTTTTTT.

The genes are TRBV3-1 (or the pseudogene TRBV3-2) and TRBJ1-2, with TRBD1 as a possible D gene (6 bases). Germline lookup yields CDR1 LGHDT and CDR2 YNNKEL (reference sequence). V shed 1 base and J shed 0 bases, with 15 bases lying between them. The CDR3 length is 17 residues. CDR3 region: CASSQVWGPRPNYGYTF. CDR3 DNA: TGTGCCAGCAGCCAAGTCTGGGGGCCTCGTCCTAACTATGGCTACACCTTC.

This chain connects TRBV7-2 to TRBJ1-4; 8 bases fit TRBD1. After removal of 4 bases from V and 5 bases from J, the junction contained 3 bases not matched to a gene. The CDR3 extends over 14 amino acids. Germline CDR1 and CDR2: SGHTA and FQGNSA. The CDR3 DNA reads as TGTGCCAGCAGCTACCGGGACAGGAATGAAAAACTGTTTTTT. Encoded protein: CASSYRDRNEKLFF. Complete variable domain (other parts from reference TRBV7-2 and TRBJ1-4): GAGVSQSPSNKVTEKGKDVELRCDPISGHTALYWYRQSLGQGLEFLIYFQGNSAPDKSGLPSDRFSAERTGGSVSTLTIQRTQQEDSAVYLCASSYRDRNEKLFFGSGTQLSVL.

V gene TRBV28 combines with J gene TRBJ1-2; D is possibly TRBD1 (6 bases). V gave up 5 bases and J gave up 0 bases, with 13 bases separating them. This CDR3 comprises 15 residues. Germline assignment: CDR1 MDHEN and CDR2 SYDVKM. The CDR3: CASSRVGQTNYGYTF. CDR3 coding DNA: TGTGCCAGCAGTAGAGTTGGACAGACTAACTATGGCTACACCTTC.

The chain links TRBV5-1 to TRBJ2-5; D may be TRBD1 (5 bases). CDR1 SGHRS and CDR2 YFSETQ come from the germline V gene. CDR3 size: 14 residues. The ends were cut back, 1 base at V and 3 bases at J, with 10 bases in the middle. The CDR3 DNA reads TGCGCCAGCAGCTTGAGGGGTGACAAAGAGACCCAGTACTTC. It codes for CASSLRGDKETQYF.

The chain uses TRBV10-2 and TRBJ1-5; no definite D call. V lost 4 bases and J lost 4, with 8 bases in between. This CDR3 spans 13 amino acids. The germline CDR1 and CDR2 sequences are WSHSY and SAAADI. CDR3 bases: TGCGCCAGCAGTGGCGTTGGTAATCAGCCCCAGCATTTT. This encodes CASSGVGNQPQHF.